These 12 T cell receptor beta chains originate from one sample sequenced in a study of CD8 T cells in ankylosing spondylitis. These TCRs are of unknown antigen specificity. The study, taken as a whole, reports: Ankylosing spondylitis blood appeared to be characterized by a TCR beta motif of about eight highly homologous variants.

One entry per CDR3 protein, called by TCRdb with MiXCR from the 5' RACE reads. The sample records 700,000 to 1,000,000 distinct CDR3 sequences, approximately 12% being singletons. Sequenced sample: blood, either unsorted or a sorted T cell fraction (not recorded which). These receptors all stem from a male donor with ankylosing spondylitis.

This clonotype was seen only a few times. The chain recombines TRBV18 with TRBJ2-5; TRBD1 aligns across 8 bases. Trimming removed 5 bases from V and 2 bases from J; junction bases left unmatched: 4. The CDR3 length is 14 residues. Germline-derived CDR1 and CDR2 are KGHSH and LQKENI. CDR3 loop: CASSAGQGQETQYF. The CDR3 nucleotides read TGTGCCAGCTCAGCCGGACAGGGACAAGAGACCCAGTACTTC.

This clonotype has a count of ten or more. The chain links TRBV2 to TRBJ1-1, with D perhaps TRBD1 (6 bases). Germline loops: CDR1 SNHLY, CDR2 FYNNEI. This CDR3 is built from 13 residues. V was trimmed by 4 bases and J by 3 bases, leaving 9 bases between them. DNA for the CDR3: TGTGCCAGCAGTGGGGACACATACACTGAAGCTTTCTTT. It translates to CASSGDTYTEAFF.

This clonotype was counted at least ten times. In DNA, the CDR3 is TGCAGCGTTGGAAAACAGGAAAATGAAAAACTGTTTTTT. It yields the protein CSVGKQENEKLFF. The J gene is TRBJ1-4, the V gene TRBV29-1; possible D gene TRBD1, 5 bases. Germline CDR1 reads SQVTM; CDR2 reads ANQGSEA. The V end lost 4 bases, the J end lost 5 bases, and 11 bases lay between the germline ends. The CDR3 consists of 13 residues.

This clonotype was detected only a few times. V usage is TRBV25-1 and J usage is TRBJ1-5, with 7 nucleotides matching TRBD1. From germline, CDR1 is MGHDK and CDR2 SYGVNS. After removal of 8 bases from V and 3 bases from J, the junction contained 7 bases not matched to a gene. There are 14 residues in the CDR3. The CDR3 spells CASEQTGYNQPQHF. The CDR3 DNA reads TGTGCCAGCGAACAGACAGGGTACAATCAGCCCCAGCATTTT. Filled out from reference TRBV25-1 and TRBJ1-5, the complete variable domain reads EADIYQTPRYLVIGTGKKITLECSQTMGHDKMYWYQQDPGMELHLIHYSYGVNSTEKGDLSSESTVSRIRTEHFPLTLESARPSHTSQYLCASEQTGYNQPQHFGDGTRLSIL.

This clonotype was seen a few times. The CDR3 is CSARKTGSNQPQHF. In DNA form, the CDR3 reads TGCAGTGCTAGAAAGACAGGGAGCAATCAGCCCCAGCATTTT. The chain joins TRBV20-1 to TRBJ1-5; 7 positions agree with TRBD1. Germline CDR1 and CDR2: DFQATT and SNEGSKA (reference sequence). CDR3 length: 14 residues. V shed 2 bases, J shed 1 base, and the junction held 2 bases outside the gene matches.

This clonotype has a handful of counts. The V gene is TRBV5-1, the J gene TRBJ2-5, with D tentatively TRBD1 (6 bases). CDR3 length: 16 amino acids. Germline V gene sequence: CDR1 SGHRS, CDR2 YFSETQ. Trimming shortened V by 0 bases and J by 0 bases, and 12 bases separated the two germline ends. DNA for the CDR3: TGCGCCAGCAGCTTGGGACAGGCGTTGTACCAAGAGACCCAGTACTTC. Translated: CASSLGQALYQETQYF.

The chain has TRBV2 and TRBJ1-2, with D perhaps matching TRBD1 (6 bases). The germline V gene has CDR1 SNHLY and CDR2 FYNNEI. Trimming stripped 11 bases from V and 6 bases from J, with 13 bases between. CDR3 length: 11 amino acids. Here the CDR3 DNA reads TGTGCCGGAGGGGGACAAAATGGCTACACCTTC. Its translation is CAGGGQNGYTF.

This clonotype was recorded many times. This chain connects TRBV7-9 to TRBJ2-1; D is perhaps TRBD1 or TRBD2 (5 bases each). Germline CDR1 SEHNR, CDR2 FQNEAQ (reference sequence). This CDR3 comprises 17 residues. V gave up 2 bases and J gave up 7 bases, with 21 bases separating them. CDR3 nucleotides: TGTGCCAGCAGCTTACCGAATTGGGGGTTGCTATCGAATGAGCAGTTCTTC. As protein: CASSLPNWGLLSNEQFF.

CDR3 in amino acids: CSASGLAGLSYEQYF. The CDR3 DNA follows: TGCAGTGCTAGTGGCCTAGCGGGGCTCTCCTACGAGCAGTACTTC. V is TRBV20-1 and J is TRBJ2-7, with 9 nucleotides matching TRBD2. This CDR3 is built from 15 residues. The V gene end was trimmed by 3 bases and the J gene end by 0 bases; junction bases not matched to a gene: 6. Germline assignment: CDR1 DFQATT and CDR2 SNEGSKA (reference sequence).

This clonotype appeared a few times. The chain is built from TRBV15 and TRBJ2-1; 12 positions agree with TRBD2. In germline, CDR1 is LNHNV, CDR2 YYDKDF (reference sequence). The V segment lost 6 bases and the J segment 6 bases; nucleotides outside the gene matches: 6. The CDR3 length is 15 residues. CDR3 in DNA: TGTGCCACCAGTACTGGGACTAGCGGGCTCAATGAGCAGTTCTTC. It codes for CATSTGTSGLNEQFF.

At least ten counts were recorded for this clonotype. The chain couples TRBV12-3 or TRBV12-4 to TRBJ1-1, with D maybe TRBD1 (6 bases). This CDR3 has 15 residues. V was clipped by 0 bases and J by 1 base, with 9 bases between them. The CDR3 region is CASSLAGATNTEAFF. The CDR3 DNA reads as TGTGCCAGCAGTTTAGCGGGGGCTACGAACACTGAAGCTTTCTTT.

This clonotype was seen a handful of times. The chain combines TRBV20-1 with TRBJ2-1; D perhaps matches TRBD2 (5 bases). The CDR3 loop spans 14 amino acids. CDR1 is DFQATT, CDR2 SNEGSKA, per germline (reference sequence). The V end lost 3 bases, the J end lost 2 bases, and 11 bases lay between the germline ends. The CDR3 is CSARRARAYNEQFF. The CDR3 nucleotides are TGCAGTGCTAGGCGAGCGAGGGCCTACAATGAGCAGTTCTTC.